Following are 24 T cell receptor beta chains from one sample sequenced in a study of long-term antiretroviral therapy in people with HIV. This was the immunoSEQ v3.0 assay at survey level. Here immunoSEQ multiplex PCR was the method, and the copy in TCRdb shows in-frame clones only, minus some. This sample has more than 15,000 clones, with 91% found just once. The starting material was unsorted PBMCs, obtained 0.3 years after starting antiretroviral therapy. These receptors came from a man between 60 and 75 years old with HIV.

The V call is TRBV7-9, the J call TRBJ2-3, with D uncertain. There are 16 residues in the CDR3. V lost 7 bases and J 2 bases, leaving 19 bases between the germline ends. Per the germline V gene, CDR1 is SEHNR and CDR2 is FQNEAQ (reference sequence). CDR3 sequence (DNA): TGTGCCAGCACATCCCGGGCCCAAATCCTCACAGATACGCAGTATTTT. It is translated as CASTSRAQILTDTQYF.

This chain joins TRBV6-5 and TRBJ2-1, with a weak D call TRBD1 (6 bases). The V gene's germline CDR1 is MNHEY and CDR2 SVGAGI. This CDR3 has 15 amino acids. The V end lost 7 bases, the J end lost 0 bases, and 13 bases lay between the germline ends. This CDR3 reads CASKIGGSSYNEQFF. CDR3 coding DNA: TGTGCCAGCAAAATAGGGGGAAGCTCCTACAATGAGCAGTTCTTC.

This clone was counted once. J is TRBJ2-7 and V is TRBV5-6; 7 bases match TRBD2. The CDR3 length is 15 residues. Germline assignment: CDR1 SGHDT and CDR2 YYEEEE. J lost 0 bases, V lost 1 base, and 4 bases had no gene match. The CDR3 sequence: CASSLIAGDSYEQYF. The CDR3 nucleotides are TGTGCCAGCAGCTTGATTGCGGGAGACTCCTACGAGCAGTACTTC. The variable domain in full, completed from reference TRBV5-6 and TRBJ2-7, reads DAGVTQSPTHLIKTRGQQVTLRCSPKSGHDTVSWYQQALGQGPQFIFQYYEEEERQRGNFPDRFSGHQFPNYSSELNVNALLLGDSALYLCASSLIAGDSYEQYFGPGTRLTVT.

The chain is built from TRBV5-5 and TRBJ1-1; perhaps TRBD1 as D (6 bases). The V gene's germline CDR1 is SGHKS and CDR2 YYEKEE (reference sequence). Trimming removed 0 bases at V and 8 bases at J, with 14 bases between. CDR3 length: 14 residues. CDR3 residues: CASSLALGQHEAFF. The CDR3 nucleotides are TGTGCCAGCAGCTTGGCCCTAGGACAGCACGAAGCTTTCTTT.

The J gene is TRBJ2-7, the V gene TRBV6-6; D remains ambiguous. The CDR3 length is 13 residues. Looked up from germline, CDR1 is MNHNY and CDR2 is SVGAGI (reference sequence). Trimming cost V 0 bases and J 5 bases, with 8 bases left between them. The CDR3 loop reads CASSYSASNEQYF. The DNA for the CDR3 is TGTGCCAGCAGTTACTCCGCCAGCAACGAGCAGTACTTC.

The V gene is TRBV5-6, the J gene TRBJ2-5, with 10 bases matching TRBD2. CDR1 and CDR2 from the germline V gene are SGHDT and YYEEEE. V lost 0 bases and J lost 5; bases outside the gene matches: 7. The CDR3 consists of 16 residues. Here the CDR3 DNA reads TGTGCCAGCAGCTTGGCCCCTAGCGGGAGCTGGGAGACCCAGTACTTC. Its protein is CASSLAPSGSWETQYF. The full variable domain, in which reference TRBV5-6 and TRBJ2-5 provide the parts outside the CDR3, is DAGVTQSPTHLIKTRGQQVTLRCSPKSGHDTVSWYQQALGQGPQFIFQYYEEEERQRGNFPDRFSGHQFPNYSSELNVNALLLGDSALYLCASSLAPSGSWETQYFGPGTRLLVL.

The chain employs TRBV6-1 and TRBJ2-3, with TRBD2 as a possible D gene (5 bases). The V and J ends lost 0 bases and 6 bases respectively, with 13 bases between them. The CDR3 runs to 15 residues. From germline, CDR1 is MNHNS and CDR2 SASEGT. Written as DNA, the CDR3 is TGTGCCAGCAGTGAAGCTTTTCCGGGGAAGGATACGCAGTATTTT. Protein product: CASSEAFPGKDTQYF.

The CDR3 here is CASSPPSRGSPGELFF. The CDR3 nucleotides read TGTGCCAGCTCACCACCATCCCGCGGGAGTCCCGGGGAGCTGTTTTTT. V usage is TRBV18 and J usage is TRBJ2-2; 7 bases agree with TRBD2. The CDR3 is 16 residues long. Trimming cost V 0 bases and J 6 bases; bases outside gene matches: 7. The germline gives CDR1 KGHSH, CDR2 LQKENI.

This clone is a singleton in its sample. The rearrangement uses TRBV4-3 and TRBJ1-4; 7 nucleotides agree with TRBD1. This CDR3 region has 15 residues. The germline CDR1 and CDR2 sequences are LGHNA and YSLEER. V gave up 1 base and J gave up 5 bases; unmatched junction bases: 4. In DNA, the CDR3 is TGCGCCAGCAGCCAAGTGGAGGGGGCGAATGAAAAACTGTTTTTT. Translated, it gives CASSQVEGANEKLFF.

This sequence joins TRBV7-3 and TRBJ2-1; 9 nucleotides agree with TRBD2. Germline V gene lookup returns CDR1 SGHTA and CDR2 FQGTGA. V lost 3 bases, J lost 7 bases, and 7 bases stayed unmatched. This CDR3 comprises 15 residues. CDR3 nucleotide sequence: TGTGCCAGCAGCTTCCGGCTAGCGGGGTTGAATGAGCAGTTCTTC. Translation gives CASSFRLAGLNEQFF.

This chain links TRBV27 with TRBJ1-5, with 8 bases aligning to TRBD1. V lost 5 bases, J lost 5 bases, and 2 bases stayed unmatched. From germline, CDR1 is MNHEY and CDR2 SMNVEV (reference sequence). There are 13 residues in the CDR3. The CDR3 nucleotides read TGTGCCAGCAGTCCGACAGGGGATCAGCCCCAGCATTTT. Its translation: CASSPTGDQPQHF.

This chain joins TRBV6-5 and TRBJ1-3; 7 nucleotides align to TRBD1. The CDR3 loop spans 16 amino acids. Germline V gives CDR1 MNHEY, CDR2 SVGAGI. Trimming removed 0 bases from V and 0 bases from J; junction bases left unmatched: 2. For the CDR3, the DNA is TGTGCCAGCAGTTACTCAGCAGGGGGCTCTGGAAACACCATATATTTT. Its protein is CASSYSAGGSGNTIYF.

The CDR3 region has the DNA TGTGCCAGCAGTCGCCCCCCTGGCGATGAGCAGTTCTTC. This encodes CASSRPPGDEQFF. The V and J genes are TRBV7-9 and TRBJ2-1; the D is unclear. V was trimmed by 6 bases and J by 8 bases, leaving 14 bases between them. The CDR3 is 13 amino acids. Germline assignment: CDR1 SEHNR and CDR2 FQNEAQ (reference sequence). The full variable domain, in which reference TRBV7-9 and TRBJ2-1 provide the parts outside the CDR3, is DTGVSQNPRHKITKRGQNVTFRCDPISEHNRLYWYRQTLGQGPEFLTYFQNEAQLEKSRLLSDRFSAERPKGSFSTLEIQRTEQGDSAMYLCASSRPPGDEQFFGPGTRLTVL.

The chain has TRBV19 and TRBJ1-1; possibly TRBD1 for D (6 bases). Trimming stripped 3 bases from V and 0 bases from J, with 8 bases between. The CDR3 runs 14 residues. From germline, CDR1 is LNHDA and CDR2 SQIVND (reference sequence). In nucleotides, the CDR3 is TGTGCCAGTAGTATGGACAGAGTGAACACTGAAGCTTTCTTT. Encoded protein: CASSMDRVNTEAFF.

The J gene is TRBJ2-5, the V gene TRBV11-1; unclear D gene. The germline V and J ends were trimmed by 1 base and 7 bases, with 7 bases remaining between them. CDR1 SGHAT and CDR2 FQDESV come from the germline V gene (reference sequence). This CDR3 is built from 12 residues. In nucleotides, the CDR3 is TGTGCCAGCAGCTTAGATCTTGTGACCCAGTACTTC. Its protein is CASSLDLVTQYF.

CDR3 sequence: CASSSPGLDTDTQYF. The DNA of the CDR3 is TGTGCCAGCAGCTCACCGGGACTTGACACAGATACGCAGTATTTT. V usage is TRBV5-4 and J usage is TRBJ2-3, with D perhaps TRBD2 (6 bases). The V and J ends lost 3 bases and 2 bases respectively, with 13 bases between them. This CDR3 is 15 amino acids long. Looked up from germline, CDR1 is SGHNT and CDR2 is YYREEE (reference sequence).

V usage is TRBV2 and J usage is TRBJ1-5; 9 bases fit TRBD1. V dropped 5 bases and J dropped 7; count of bases not matched to a gene: 6. This CDR3 comprises 14 residues. Germline assignment: CDR1 SNHLY and CDR2 FYNNEI. CDR3: CASSSSTGGQPQHF. CDR3 bases: TGTGCCAGCAGTTCCTCGACAGGGGGACAGCCCCAGCATTTT.

In its sample, this clone was seen a few times. CDR3 bases: TGTGCCAGCAGCCAAGATCTAGGGGGACAGGGGGAAGAGACCCAGTACTTC. This codes for CASSQDLGGQGEETQYF. V gene TRBV14 combines with J gene TRBJ2-5; 11 bases align to TRBD1. Germline lookup yields CDR1 SGHDN and CDR2 FVKESK. J lost 3 bases, V lost 0 bases, and 6 bases had no gene match. The CDR3 loop spans 17 amino acids.

This clone has only one observation. The CDR3 bases are TGTGCCAGCTCAACGGGGACAGGGTACAATGAGCAGTTCTTC. As protein: CASSTGTGYNEQFF. The chain couples TRBV18 to TRBJ2-1; 9 bases match TRBD1. CDR3 length equals 14 residues. The V gene's germline CDR1 is KGHSH and CDR2 LQKENI. J was trimmed by 4 bases and V by 5 bases; bases with no gene match: 3.

This chain uses TRBV5-4 with TRBJ2-5, with TRBD2 matching over 12 bases. With V trimmed by 1 base and J by 5 bases, 3 bases remained unmatched. The CDR3 runs 15 residues. Germline V gene sequence: CDR1 SGHNT, CDR2 YYREEE (reference sequence). The CDR3 DNA follows: TGTGCCAGCAGCTTGCTCCTAGCGGGAGGGGAGACCCAGTACTTC. This codes for CASSLLLAGGETQYF.

The chain is built from TRBV7-2 and TRBJ1-5; unclear D gene. Germline V gene lookup returns CDR1 SGHTA and CDR2 FQGNSA. V was shortened by 5 bases and J by 7 bases, with 18 bases between the two germline ends. The CDR3 sequence is 15 residues long. CDR3 region: CASSPGGRQAQPQHF. DNA of the CDR3: TGTGCCAGCAGCCCGGGAGGGAGGCAGGCCCAGCCCCAGCATTTT. The entire variable domain, with the rest obtained from reference TRBV7-2 and TRBJ1-5, is as follows: GAGVSQSPSNKVTEKGKDVELRCDPISGHTALYWYRQSLGQGLEFLIYFQGNSAPDKSGLPSDRFSAERTGGSVSTLTIQRTQQEDSAVYLCASSPGGRQAQPQHFGDGTRLSIL.

The V gene is TRBV5-1, the J gene TRBJ1-1; D perhaps matches TRBD1 (6 bases). Trimming removed 1 base at V and 1 base at J, with 11 bases between. The CDR3 runs to 15 residues. Per the germline V gene, CDR1 is SGHRS and CDR2 is YFSETQ. The CDR3 sequence: CASSLYAGANTEAFF. CDR3 bases: TGCGCCAGCAGCTTGTACGCAGGGGCGAACACTGAAGCTTTCTTT.

This chain joins TRBV13 and TRBJ2-6, with 8 bases fitting TRBD1. Trimming took 0 bases from V and 1 from J; bases not matched to a gene: 5. CDR1 is PRHDT and CDR2 is FYEKMQ in the germline V gene (reference sequence). This CDR3 is 18 amino acids long. The CDR3 nucleotides are TGTGCCAGCAGCTTAGGAGCAGGGGGCGGGTCTGGGGCCAACGTCCTGACTTTC. Translated, it gives CASSLGAGGGSGANVLTF.

This clone appeared a single time. The chain links TRBV9 to TRBJ2-3; D is ambiguous. Germline CDR1 SGDLS, CDR2 YYNGEE. Trimming left V 4 bases short and J 3 bases short, with 6 bases between. The CDR3 is 12 residues long. The CDR3 DNA reads TGTGCCAGCAGCTTGACGACAGATACGCAGTATTTT. Its protein product is CASSLTTDTQYF.